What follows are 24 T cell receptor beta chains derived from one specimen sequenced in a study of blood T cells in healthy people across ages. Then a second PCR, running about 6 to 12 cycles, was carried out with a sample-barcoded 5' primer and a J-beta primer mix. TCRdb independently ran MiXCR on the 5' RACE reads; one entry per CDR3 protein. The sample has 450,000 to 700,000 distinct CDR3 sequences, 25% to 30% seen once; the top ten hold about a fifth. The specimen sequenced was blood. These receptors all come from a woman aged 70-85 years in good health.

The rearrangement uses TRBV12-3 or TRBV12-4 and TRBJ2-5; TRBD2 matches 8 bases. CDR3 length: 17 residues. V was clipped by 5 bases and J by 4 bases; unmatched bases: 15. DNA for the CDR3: TGTGCCAGCAGTGTTGGGTTTCGGGGGGGAACGGGAGAGACCCAGTACTTC. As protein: CASSVGFRGGTGETQYF.

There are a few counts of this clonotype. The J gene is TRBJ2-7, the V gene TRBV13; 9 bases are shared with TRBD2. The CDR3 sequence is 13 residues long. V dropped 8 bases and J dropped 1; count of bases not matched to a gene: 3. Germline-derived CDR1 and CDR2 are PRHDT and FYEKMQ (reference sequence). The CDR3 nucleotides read TGTGCCAGCCGGAGCGGGGGGTCCTACGAGCAGTACTTC. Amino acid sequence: CASRSGGSYEQYF.

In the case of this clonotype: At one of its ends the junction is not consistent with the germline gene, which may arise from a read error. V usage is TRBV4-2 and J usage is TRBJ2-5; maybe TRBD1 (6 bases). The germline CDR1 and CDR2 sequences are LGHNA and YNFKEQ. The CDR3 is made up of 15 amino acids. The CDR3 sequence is CASSAGEYGQETQCF. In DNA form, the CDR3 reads TGTGCCAGCAGCGCAGGGGAATACGGTCAAGAGACCCAGTGCTTC.

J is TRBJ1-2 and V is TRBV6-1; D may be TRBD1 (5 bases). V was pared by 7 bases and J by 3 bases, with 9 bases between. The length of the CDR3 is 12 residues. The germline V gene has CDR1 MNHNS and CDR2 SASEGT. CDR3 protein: CASTSGDYGYTF. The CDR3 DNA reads TGTGCCAGCACTTCGGGGGACTATGGCTACACCTTC.

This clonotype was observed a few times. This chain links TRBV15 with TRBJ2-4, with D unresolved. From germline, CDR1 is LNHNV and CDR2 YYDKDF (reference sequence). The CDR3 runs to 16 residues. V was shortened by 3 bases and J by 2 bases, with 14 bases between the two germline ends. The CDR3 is CATSSRKIEPKNIQYF. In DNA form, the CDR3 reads TGTGCCACCAGCAGCCGTAAAATCGAACCCAAAAACATTCAGTACTTC. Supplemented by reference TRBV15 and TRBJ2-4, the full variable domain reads DAMVIQNPRYQVTQFGKPVTLSCSQTLNHNVMYWYQQKSSQAPKLLFHYYDKDFNNEADTPDNFQSRRPNTSFCFLDIRSPGLGDTAMYLCATSSRKIEPKNIQYFGAGTRLSVL.

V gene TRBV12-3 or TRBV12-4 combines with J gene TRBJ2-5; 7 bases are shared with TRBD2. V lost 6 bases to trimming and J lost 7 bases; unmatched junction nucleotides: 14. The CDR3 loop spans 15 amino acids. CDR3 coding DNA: TGTGCCAGCAGCCCGGGACTAACCCTTTCCGGGACCCAGTACTTC. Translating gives CASSPGLTLSGTQYF.

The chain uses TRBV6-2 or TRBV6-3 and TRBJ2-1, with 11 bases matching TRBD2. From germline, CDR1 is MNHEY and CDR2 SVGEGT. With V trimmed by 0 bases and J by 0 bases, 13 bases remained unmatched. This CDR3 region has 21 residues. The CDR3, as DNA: TGTGCCAGCAGTTACTCGATAGGTCTAGCGGGGGGCCATAGCTCCTACAATGAGCAGTTCTTC. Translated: CASSYSIGLAGGHSSYNEQFF.

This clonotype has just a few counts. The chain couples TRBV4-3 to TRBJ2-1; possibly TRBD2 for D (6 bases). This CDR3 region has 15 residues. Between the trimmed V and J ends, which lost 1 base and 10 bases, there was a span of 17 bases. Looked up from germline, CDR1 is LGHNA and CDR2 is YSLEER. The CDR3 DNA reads TGCGCCAGCAGCCAAGCCCGGGGGACTCGGAACGAGCAGTTCTTC. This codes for CASSQARGTRNEQFF.

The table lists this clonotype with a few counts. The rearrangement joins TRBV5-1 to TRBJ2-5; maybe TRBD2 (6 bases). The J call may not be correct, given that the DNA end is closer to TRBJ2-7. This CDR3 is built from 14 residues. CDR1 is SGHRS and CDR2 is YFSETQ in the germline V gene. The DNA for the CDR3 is TGCGCCAGCAGCTCGGAGGGGCTCTCCTACGAGCAGTACTTC. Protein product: CASSSEGLSYEQYF.

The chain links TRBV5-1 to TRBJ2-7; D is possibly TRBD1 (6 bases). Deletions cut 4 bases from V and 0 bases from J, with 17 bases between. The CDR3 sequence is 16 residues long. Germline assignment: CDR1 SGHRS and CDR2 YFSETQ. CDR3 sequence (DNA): TGCGCCAGCAGCCTCTCCGGACAGCTAATCTCCTACGAGCAGTACTTC. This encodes CASSLSGQLISYEQYF.

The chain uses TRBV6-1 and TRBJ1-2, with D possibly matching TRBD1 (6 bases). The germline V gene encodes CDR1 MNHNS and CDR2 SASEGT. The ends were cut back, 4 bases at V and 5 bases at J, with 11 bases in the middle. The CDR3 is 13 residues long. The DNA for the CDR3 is TGTGCCAGCAGTGCTTTCGGACAGTATGGCTACACCTTC. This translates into CASSAFGQYGYTF.

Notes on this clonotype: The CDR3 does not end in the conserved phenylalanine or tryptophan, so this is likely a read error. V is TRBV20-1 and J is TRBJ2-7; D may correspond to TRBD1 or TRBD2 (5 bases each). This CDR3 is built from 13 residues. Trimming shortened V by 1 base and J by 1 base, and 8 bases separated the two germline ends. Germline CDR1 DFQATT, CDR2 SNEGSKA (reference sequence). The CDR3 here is CSARVGGSYEQYL. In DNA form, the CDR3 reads TGCAGTGCTAGAGTTGGGGGATCCTACGAGCAGTACCTC.

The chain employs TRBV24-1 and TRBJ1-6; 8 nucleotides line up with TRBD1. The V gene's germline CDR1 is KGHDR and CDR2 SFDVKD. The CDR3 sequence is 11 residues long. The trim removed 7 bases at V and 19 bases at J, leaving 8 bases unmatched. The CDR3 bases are TGTGCCACCAGGACAGGGGTAAGGTCTCACTTT. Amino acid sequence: CATRTGVRSHF.

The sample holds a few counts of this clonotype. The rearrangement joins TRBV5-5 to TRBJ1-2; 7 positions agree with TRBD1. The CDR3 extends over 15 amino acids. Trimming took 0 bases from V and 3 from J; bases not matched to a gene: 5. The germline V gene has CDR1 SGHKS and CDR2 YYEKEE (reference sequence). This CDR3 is CASSLEGRGDYGYTF. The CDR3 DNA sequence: TGTGCCAGCAGCTTGGAGGGCAGGGGGGACTATGGCTACACCTTC.

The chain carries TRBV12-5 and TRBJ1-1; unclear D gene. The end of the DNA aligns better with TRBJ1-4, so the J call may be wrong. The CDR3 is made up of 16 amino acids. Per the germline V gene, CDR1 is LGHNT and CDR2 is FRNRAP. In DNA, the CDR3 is TGTGCTAGTGGTTTGGCCGCAAGGGATTCTAATGAAAAACTGTTTTTT. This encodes CASGLAARDSNEKLFF.

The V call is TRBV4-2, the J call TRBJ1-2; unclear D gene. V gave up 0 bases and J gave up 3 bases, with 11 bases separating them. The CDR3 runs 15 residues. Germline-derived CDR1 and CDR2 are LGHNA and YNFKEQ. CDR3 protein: CASSQETAEYYGYTF. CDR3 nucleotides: TGTGCCAGCAGCCAAGAAACAGCCGAATACTATGGCTACACCTTC.

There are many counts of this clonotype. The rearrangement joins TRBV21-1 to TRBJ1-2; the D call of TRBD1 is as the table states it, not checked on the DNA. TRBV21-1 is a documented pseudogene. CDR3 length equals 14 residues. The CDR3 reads CASSSRWVLYGYTF. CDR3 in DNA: TGTGCCAGCAGCTCCCGATGGGTGCTTTATGGCTACACCTTC.

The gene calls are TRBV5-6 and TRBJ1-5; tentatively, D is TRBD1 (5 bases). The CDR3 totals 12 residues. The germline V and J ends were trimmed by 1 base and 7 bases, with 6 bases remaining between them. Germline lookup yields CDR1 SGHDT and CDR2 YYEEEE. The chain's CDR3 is CASSLWGQPQHF. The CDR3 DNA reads TGTGCCAGCAGCTTGTGGGGGCAGCCCCAGCATTTT.

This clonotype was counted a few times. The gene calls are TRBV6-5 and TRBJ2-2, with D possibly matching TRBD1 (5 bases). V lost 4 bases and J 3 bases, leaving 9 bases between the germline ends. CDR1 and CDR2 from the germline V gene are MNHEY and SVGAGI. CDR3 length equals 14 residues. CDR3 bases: TGTGCCAGCAGTTTCTCAGGGTACACCGGGGAGCTGTTTTTT. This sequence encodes CASSFSGYTGELFF.

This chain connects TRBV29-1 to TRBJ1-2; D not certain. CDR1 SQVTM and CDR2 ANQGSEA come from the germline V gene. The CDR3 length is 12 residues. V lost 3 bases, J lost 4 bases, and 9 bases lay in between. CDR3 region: CSVEAGSYGYTF. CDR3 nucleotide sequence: TGCAGCGTTGAGGCGGGATCCTATGGCTACACCTTC.

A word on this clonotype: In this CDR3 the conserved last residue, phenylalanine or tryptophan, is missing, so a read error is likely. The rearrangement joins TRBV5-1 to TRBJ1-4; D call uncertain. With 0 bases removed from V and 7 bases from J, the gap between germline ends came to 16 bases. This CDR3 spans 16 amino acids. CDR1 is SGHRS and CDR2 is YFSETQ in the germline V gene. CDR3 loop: CASSLGALTVVEKLFL. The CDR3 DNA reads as TGCGCCAGCAGCTTGGGGGCGCTTACCGTTGTTGAAAAACTGTTTCTT.

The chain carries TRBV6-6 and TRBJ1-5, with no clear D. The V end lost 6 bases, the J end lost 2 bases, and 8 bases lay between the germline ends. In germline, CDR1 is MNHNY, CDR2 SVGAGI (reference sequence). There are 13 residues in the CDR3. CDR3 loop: CASSGDRNQPQHF. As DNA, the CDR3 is TGTGCCAGCAGCGGGGATCGCAATCAGCCCCAGCATTTT.

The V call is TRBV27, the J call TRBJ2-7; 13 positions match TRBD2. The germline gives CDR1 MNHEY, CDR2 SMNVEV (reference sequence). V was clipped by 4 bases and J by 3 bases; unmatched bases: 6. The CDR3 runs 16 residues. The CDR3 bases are TGTGCCAGCAGTTCCACTGGACTAGCGGGGGACTACGAGCAGTACTTC. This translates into CASSSTGLAGDYEQYF.

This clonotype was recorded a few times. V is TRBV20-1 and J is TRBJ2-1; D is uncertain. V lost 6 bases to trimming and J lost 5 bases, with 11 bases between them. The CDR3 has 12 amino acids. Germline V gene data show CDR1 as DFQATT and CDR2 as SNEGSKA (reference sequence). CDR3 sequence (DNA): TGCAGTGCAAGCCTAGTCGACAATGAGCAGTTCTTC. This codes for CSASLVDNEQFF.